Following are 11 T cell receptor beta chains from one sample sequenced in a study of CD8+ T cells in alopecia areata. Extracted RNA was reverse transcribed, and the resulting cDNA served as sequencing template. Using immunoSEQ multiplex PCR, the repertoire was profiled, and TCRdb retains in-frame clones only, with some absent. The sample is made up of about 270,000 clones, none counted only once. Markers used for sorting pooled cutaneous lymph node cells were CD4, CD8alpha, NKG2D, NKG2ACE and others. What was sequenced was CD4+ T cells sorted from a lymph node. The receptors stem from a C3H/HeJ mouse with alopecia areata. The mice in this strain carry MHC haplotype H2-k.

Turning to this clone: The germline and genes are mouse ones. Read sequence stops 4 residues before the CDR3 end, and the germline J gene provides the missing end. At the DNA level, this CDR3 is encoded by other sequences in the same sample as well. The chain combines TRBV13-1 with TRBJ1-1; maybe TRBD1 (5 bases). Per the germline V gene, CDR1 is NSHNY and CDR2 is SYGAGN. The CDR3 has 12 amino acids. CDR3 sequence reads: CASSVQGTEVFF. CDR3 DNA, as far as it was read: TGTGCCAGCAGTGTCCAGGGAACA.

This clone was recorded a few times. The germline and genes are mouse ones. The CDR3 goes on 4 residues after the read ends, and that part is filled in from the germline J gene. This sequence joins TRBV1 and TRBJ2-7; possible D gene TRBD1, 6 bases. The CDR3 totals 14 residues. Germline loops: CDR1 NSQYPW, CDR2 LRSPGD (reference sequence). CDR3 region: CTCSAGDTAYEQYF. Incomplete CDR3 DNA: TGCACCTGCAGTGCAGGGGACACCGCTTAT.

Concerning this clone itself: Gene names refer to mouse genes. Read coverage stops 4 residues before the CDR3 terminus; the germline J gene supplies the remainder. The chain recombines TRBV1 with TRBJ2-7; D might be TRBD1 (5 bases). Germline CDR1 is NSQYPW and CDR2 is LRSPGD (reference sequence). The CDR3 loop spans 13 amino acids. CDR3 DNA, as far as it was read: TGCACCTGCAGTGCAGACGGCAGGGAT. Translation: CTCSADGRD. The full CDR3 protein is CTCSADGRDEQYF. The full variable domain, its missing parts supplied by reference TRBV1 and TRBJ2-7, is VTLLEQNPRWRLVPRGQAVNLRCILKNSQYPWMSWYQQDLQKQLQWLFTLRSPGDKEVKSLPGADYLATRVTDTELRLQVANMSQGRTLYCTCSADGRDEQYFGPGTRLTVL.

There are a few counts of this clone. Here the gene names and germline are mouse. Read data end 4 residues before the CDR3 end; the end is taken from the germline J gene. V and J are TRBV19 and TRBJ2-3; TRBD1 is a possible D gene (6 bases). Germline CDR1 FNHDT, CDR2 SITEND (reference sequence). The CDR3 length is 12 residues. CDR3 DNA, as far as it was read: TGTGCCAGCAGCCTACAGGGAGAA. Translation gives CASSLQGE. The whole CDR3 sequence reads CASSLQGETLYF.

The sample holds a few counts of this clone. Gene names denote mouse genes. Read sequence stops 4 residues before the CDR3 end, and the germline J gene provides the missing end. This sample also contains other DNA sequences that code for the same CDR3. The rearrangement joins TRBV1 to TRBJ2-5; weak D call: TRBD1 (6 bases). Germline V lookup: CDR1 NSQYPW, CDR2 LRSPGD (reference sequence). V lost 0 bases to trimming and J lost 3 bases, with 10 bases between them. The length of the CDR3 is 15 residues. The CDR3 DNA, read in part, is TGCACCTGCAGTGCAGATCCCAGGGGACAAGAC. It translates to CTCSADPRGQD. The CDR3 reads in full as CTCSADPRGQDTQYF.

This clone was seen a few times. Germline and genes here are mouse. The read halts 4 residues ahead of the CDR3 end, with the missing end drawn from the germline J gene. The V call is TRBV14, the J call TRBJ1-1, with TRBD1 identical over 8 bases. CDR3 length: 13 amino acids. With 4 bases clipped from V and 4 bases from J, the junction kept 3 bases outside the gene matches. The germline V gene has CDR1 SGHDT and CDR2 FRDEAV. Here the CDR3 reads CASSPTGVTEVFF. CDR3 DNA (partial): TGTGCCAGCAGTCCGACAGGGGTCACA.

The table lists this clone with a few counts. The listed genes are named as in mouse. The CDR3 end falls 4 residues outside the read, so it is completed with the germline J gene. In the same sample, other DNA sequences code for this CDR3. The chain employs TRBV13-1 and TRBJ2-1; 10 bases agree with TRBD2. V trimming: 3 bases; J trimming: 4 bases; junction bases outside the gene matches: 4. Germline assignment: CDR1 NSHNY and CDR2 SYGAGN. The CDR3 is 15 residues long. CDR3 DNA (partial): TGTGCCAGCAGTGCCGGACTGGGGGTTTATGCT. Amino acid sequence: CASSAGLGVYA. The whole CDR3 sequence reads CASSAGLGVYAEQFF.

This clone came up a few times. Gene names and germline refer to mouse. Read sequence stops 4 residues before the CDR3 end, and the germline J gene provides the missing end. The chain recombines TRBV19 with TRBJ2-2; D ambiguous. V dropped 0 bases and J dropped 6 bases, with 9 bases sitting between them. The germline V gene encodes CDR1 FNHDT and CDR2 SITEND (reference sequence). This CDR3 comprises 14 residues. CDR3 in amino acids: CASSIVEGPGQLYF. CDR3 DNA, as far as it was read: TGTGCCAGCAGTATAGTGGAGGGTCCCGGG.

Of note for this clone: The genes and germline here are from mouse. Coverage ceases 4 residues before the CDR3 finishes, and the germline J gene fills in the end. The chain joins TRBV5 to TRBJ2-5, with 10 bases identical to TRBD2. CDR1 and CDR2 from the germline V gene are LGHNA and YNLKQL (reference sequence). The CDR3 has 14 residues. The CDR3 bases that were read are TGTGCCAGCAGCCCGGGACTGGGGAAAGAC. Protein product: CASSPGLGKD. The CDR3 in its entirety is CASSPGLGKDTQYF.

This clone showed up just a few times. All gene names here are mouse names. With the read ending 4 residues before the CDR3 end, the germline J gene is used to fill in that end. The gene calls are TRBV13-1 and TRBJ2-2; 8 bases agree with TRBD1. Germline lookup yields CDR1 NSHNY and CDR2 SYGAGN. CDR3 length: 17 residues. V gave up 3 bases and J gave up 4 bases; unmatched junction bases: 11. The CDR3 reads CASSAPRTGLATGQLYF. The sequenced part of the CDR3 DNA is TGTGCCAGCAGTGCCCCTCGGACAGGGCTGGCCACCGGG.

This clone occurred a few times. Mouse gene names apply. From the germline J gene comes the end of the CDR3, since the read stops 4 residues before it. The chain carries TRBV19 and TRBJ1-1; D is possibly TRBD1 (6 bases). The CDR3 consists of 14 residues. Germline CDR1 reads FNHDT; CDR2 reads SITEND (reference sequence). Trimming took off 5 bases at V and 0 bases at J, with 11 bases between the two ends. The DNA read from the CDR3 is TGTGCCAGCAGCACGGGACAAACAAACACA. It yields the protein CASSTGQTNT. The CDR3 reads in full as CASSTGQTNTEVFF.